The rows below give T cell receptor beta chains drawn from one sample of a study of blood T cell repertoires in COVID-19. Using immunoSEQ multiplex PCR, the repertoire was profiled, and TCRdb retains in-frame clones only, with some absent. The repertoire holds 150,000 or so clones, with around 80% as singletons. Sequenced sample: peripheral blood. Receptors were obtained from a human donor with acute or convalescent COVID-19. The donor label of this sample is uncertain. The CDR3 runs from the conserved cysteine through the conserved F or W. Fields, in order: D gene, J gene, clone size, V gene, CDR3 protein, CDR3 DNA. D genes are given only for firm matches. Expanded clones get a size class; other rows say once, few or many, or leave the size out.

D: .; J: TRBJ1-2; size: many; V: TRBV10-2; CDR3: CASSEGEGSYGYTF; DNA: TGCGCCAGCAGTGAGGGTGAGGGATCCTATGGCTACACCTTC
D: .; J: TRBJ1-3; size: .; V: TRBV30; CDR3: CAWVQGSGNTIYF; DNA: TGTGCCTGGGTACAGGGCTCTGGAAACACCATATATTTT
D: .; J: TRBJ1-1; size: .; V: TRBV29-1; CDR3: CSGDKPNTEAFF; DNA: TGCAGCGGGGACAAGCCGAACACTGAAGCTTTCTTT
D: .; J: TRBJ1-1; size: .; V: TRBV3-1/TRBV3-2; CDR3: CASSQGGTLNTEAFF; DNA: TGTGCCAGCAGCCAAGGGGGCACTTTGAACACTGAAGCTTTCTTT
D: .; J: TRBJ2-1; size: .; V: TRBV3-1/TRBV3-2; CDR3: CASSPDGGNYNEQFF; DNA: TGTGCCAGCAGCCCGGACGGAGGAAACTACAATGAGCAGTTCTTC
D: TRBD1; J: TRBJ1-5; size: .; V: TRBV2; CDR3: CASSTQGARQPQHF; DNA: TGTGCCAGCAGCACTCAGGGGGCAAGGCAGCCCCAGCATTTT
D: .; J: TRBJ2-7; size: .; V: TRBV12-3/TRBV12-4; CDR3: CASSPTGSGEQYF; DNA: TGTGCCAGCAGCCCAACAGGGTCTGGGGAGCAGTACTTC
D: .; J: TRBJ1-2; size: .; V: TRBV5-6; CDR3: CASSLAGGANYGYTF; DNA: TGTGCCAGCAGCTTGGCGGGGGGTGCTAACTATGGCTACACCTTC
D: .; J: TRBJ1-1; size: once; V: TRBV3-1/TRBV3-2; CDR3: CASSHLTANTEAFF; DNA: TGTGCCAGCAGCCACTTAACTGCGAACACTGAAGCTTTCTTT
D: TRBD1; J: TRBJ1-2; size: .; V: TRBV27; CDR3: CASSSRQGRGYGYTF; DNA: TGTGCCAGCAGTTCCCGACAGGGAAGGGGGTATGGCTACACCTTC
D: .; J: TRBJ2-2; size: .; V: TRBV19; CDR3: CASRRTGSSDTGELFF; DNA: TGTGCCAGTAGGCGGACGGGGAGTAGTGACACCGGGGAGCTGTTTTTT
D: .; J: TRBJ1-1; size: .; V: TRBV10-3; CDR3: CAISGREDTEAFF; DNA: TGTGCCATCAGTGGAAGGGAGGACACTGAAGCTTTCTTT
D: .; J: TRBJ1-1; size: once; V: TRBV4-1; CDR3: CASSQEGEGTEAFF; DNA: TGCGCCAGCAGCCAAGAGGGAGAGGGCACTGAAGCTTTCTTT
D: TRBD1; J: TRBJ2-3; size: .; V: TRBV27; CDR3: CASSRQGAADTQYF; DNA: TGTGCCAGCAGCCGCCAGGGGGCCGCAGATACGCAGTATTTT
D: .; J: TRBJ2-3; size: .; V: TRBV5-6; CDR3: CASSLTDTQYF; DNA: TGTGCCAGCAGTCTCACAGATACGCAGTATTTT
D: .; J: TRBJ2-7; size: .; V: TRBV19; CDR3: CASRNHGGQSSYEQYF; DNA: TGTGCCAGTCGAAATCACGGGGGACAGAGCTCCTACGAGCAGTACTTC